This TCR beta chain appears in the sequencing data of a study of blood T cells in healthy people across ages. General study findings and limits: It was held that diversity estimates obtained from one million T cells represented underestimates. Strong correlation linked observed beta diversity and percent naive T cells.

The donors, healthy Caucasians from Russia, were aged about 6 to 100. As concerns this clonotype: The antigen is unknown.

The CDR3 sequence is 14 residues long. The junction had 3 bases not matched to a gene; V was cut back by 3 bases and J by 2 bases. Germline CDR1 ENHRY, CDR2 SYGVKD. The second PCR ran roughly 7 to 12 cycles with a sample-barcoded 5' primer and J-beta primers. TCRdb reanalysed the 5' RACE reads using MiXCR and keeps one entry per CDR3 protein. The sample records approximately 780,000 distinct CDR3 sequences, around 24% being singletons. These data also featured in a second study, about T cells of mothers and their children.

What was sequenced was blood. The chain carries TRBV10-3 and TRBJ2-5; 7 bases agree with TRBD1. The sequence derives from a boy younger than 18 in good health. CDR3 amino acids: CAISDWTGQETQYF. The CDR3 DNA reads as TGTGCCATCAGTGACTGGACAGGTCAAGAGACCCAGTACTTC.